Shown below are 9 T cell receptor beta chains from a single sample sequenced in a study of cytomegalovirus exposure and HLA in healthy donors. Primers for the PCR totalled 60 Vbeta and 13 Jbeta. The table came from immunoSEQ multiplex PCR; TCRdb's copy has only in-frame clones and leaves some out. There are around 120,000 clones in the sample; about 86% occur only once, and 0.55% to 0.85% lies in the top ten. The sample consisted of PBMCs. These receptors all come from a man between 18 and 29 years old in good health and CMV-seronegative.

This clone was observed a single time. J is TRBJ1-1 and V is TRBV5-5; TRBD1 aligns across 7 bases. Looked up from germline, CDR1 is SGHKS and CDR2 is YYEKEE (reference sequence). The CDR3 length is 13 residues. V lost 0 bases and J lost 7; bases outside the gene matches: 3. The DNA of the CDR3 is TGTGCCAGCAGCTTGGACAGGGGAGATGAAGCTTTCTTT. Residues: CASSLDRGDEAFF.

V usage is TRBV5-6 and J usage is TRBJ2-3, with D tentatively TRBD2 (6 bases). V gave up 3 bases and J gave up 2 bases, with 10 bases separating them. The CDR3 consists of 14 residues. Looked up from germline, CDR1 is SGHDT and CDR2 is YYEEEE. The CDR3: CASSSRDFTDTQYF. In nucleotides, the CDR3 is TGTGCCAGCAGCTCCCGGGACTTCACAGATACGCAGTATTTT.

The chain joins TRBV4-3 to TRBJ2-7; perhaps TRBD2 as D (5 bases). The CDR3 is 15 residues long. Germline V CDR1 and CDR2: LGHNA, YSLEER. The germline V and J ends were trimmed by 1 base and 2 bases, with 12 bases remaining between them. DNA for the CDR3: TGCGCCAGCAGCCAAGGCCGAGGGAAGACCTACGAGCAGTACTTC. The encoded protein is CASSQGRGKTYEQYF.

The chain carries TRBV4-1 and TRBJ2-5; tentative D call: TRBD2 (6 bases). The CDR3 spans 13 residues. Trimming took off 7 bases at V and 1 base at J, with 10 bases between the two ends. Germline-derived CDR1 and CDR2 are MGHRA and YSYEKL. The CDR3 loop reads CASMGGAQETQYF. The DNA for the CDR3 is TGCGCCAGCATGGGGGGTGCCCAAGAGACCCAGTACTTC.

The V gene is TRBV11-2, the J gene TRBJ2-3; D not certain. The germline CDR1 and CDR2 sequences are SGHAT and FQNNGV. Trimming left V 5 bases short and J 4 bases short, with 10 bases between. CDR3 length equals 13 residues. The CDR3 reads CASSLTVADTQYF. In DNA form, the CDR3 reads TGTGCCAGCAGCCTCACAGTGGCAGATACGCAGTATTTT.

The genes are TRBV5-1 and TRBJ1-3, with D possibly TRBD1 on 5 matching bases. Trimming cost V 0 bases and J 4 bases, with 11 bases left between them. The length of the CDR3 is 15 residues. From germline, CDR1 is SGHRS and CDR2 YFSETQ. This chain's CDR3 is CASSLEAGVGNTIYF. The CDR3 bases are TGCGCCAGCAGCTTGGAGGCGGGGGTCGGAAACACCATATATTTT.

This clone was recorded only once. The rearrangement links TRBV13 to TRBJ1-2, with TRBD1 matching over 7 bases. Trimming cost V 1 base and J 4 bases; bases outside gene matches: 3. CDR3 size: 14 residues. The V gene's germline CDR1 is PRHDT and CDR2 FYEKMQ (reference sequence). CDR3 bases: TGTGCCAGCAGCTTAGAAGGGGGCGGCTATGGCTACACCTTC. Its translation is CASSLEGGGYGYTF.

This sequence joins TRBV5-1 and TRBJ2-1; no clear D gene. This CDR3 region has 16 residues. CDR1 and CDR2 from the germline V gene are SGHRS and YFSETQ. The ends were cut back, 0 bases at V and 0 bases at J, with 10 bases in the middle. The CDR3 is CASSLGADSSYNEQFF. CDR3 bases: TGCGCCAGCAGCTTGGGTGCCGATAGCTCCTACAATGAGCAGTTCTTC.

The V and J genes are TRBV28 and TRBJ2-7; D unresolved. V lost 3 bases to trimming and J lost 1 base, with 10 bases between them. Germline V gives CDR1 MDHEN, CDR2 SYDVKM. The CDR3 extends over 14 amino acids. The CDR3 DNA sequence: TGTGCCAGCAGTTTGGGTAGCCCTTCCTACGAGCAGTACTTC. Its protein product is CASSLGSPSYEQYF. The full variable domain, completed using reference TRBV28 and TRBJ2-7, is DVKVTQSSRYLVKRTGEKVFLECVQDMDHENMFWYRQDPGLGLRLIYFSYDVKMKEKGDIPEGYSVSREKKERFSLILESASTNQTSMYLCASSLGSPSYEQYFGPGTRLTVT.